The 29 T cell receptor beta chains given below trace back to one sample, sequenced in a study of blood T cell repertoires in COVID-19. Data came from immunoSEQ multiplex PCR; TCRdb stores just in-frame clones and leaves some out. In the table there are about 150,000 clones, roughly nine tenths of which are singletons. The sample taken for sequencing was PBMCs or T cells enriched from blood (not recorded which). The receptor set was obtained from a middle-aged woman who had been exposed to COVID-19.

J is TRBJ1-5 and V is TRBV19; TRBD1 agrees at 8 bases. CDR3 length equals 15 residues. Germline CDR1 LNHDA, CDR2 SQIVND (reference sequence). V was clipped by 2 bases and J by 4 bases; unmatched bases: 4. The CDR3 bases are TGTGCCAGTAGTATATCCCGGGACAGGAATCAGCCCCAGCATTTT. Amino acids: CASSISRDRNQPQHF. The full variable domain, in which reference TRBV19 and TRBJ1-5 provide the parts outside the CDR3, is DGGITQSPKYLFRKEGQNVTLSCEQNLNHDAMYWYRQDPGQGLRLIYYSQIVNDFQKGDIAEGYSVSREKKESFPLTVTSAQKNPTAFYLCASSISRDRNQPQHFGDGTRLSIL.

This rearrangement joins TRBV6-5 to TRBJ2-3; no definite D call. The CDR3 runs 15 residues. Trimming stripped 4 bases from V and 2 bases from J, with 13 bases between. Looked up from germline, CDR1 is MNHEY and CDR2 is SVGAGI. The CDR3 DNA sequence: TGTGCCAGCAGTTCAGTCGGGTCTCCCACAGATACGCAGTATTTT. The encoded protein is CASSSVGSPTDTQYF.

The chain uses TRBV5-4 and TRBJ2-1; 10 positions agree with TRBD2. Germline CDR1 is SGHNT and CDR2 is YYREEE (reference sequence). V shed 1 base, J shed 5 bases, and the junction held 12 bases outside the gene matches. The CDR3 covers 18 residues. In DNA, the CDR3 is TGTGCCAGCAGCTTGATGATAGCGGGAGGTGGTAGGAACAATGAGCAGTTCTTC. Its protein product is CASSLMIAGGGRNNEQFF.

The rearrangement joins TRBV29-1 to TRBJ2-1, with 10 nucleotides matching TRBD2. The germline CDR1 and CDR2 sequences are SQVTM and ANQGSEA. The CDR3 length is 15 residues. V was pared by 6 bases and J by 8 bases, with 13 bases of the junction left unmatched. CDR3 coding DNA: TGCAGCGTCGCTTCTAGCGGGGGAGGCGGCGATGAGCAGTTCTTC. It codes for CSVASSGGGGDEQFF.

This chain uses TRBV5-5 with TRBJ1-1, with D unclear. This CDR3 is built from 15 residues. V was clipped by 4 bases and J by 3 bases, with 16 bases between them. Germline CDR1 and CDR2: SGHKS and YYEKEE (reference sequence). The CDR3 region has the DNA TGTGCCAGCAGCCATATTCTCACAGAGCACACTGAAGCTTTCTTT. Its translation: CASSHILTEHTEAFF.

The rearrangement uses TRBV5-1 and TRBJ1-1; D may be TRBD1 (6 bases). CDR1 and CDR2 from the germline V gene are SGHRS and YFSETQ. The CDR3 is made up of 15 amino acids. The V end lost 1 base, the J end lost 0 bases, and 10 bases lay between the germline ends. CDR3 residues: CASSLTGYMNTEAFF. The DNA for the CDR3 is TGCGCCAGCAGCTTGACAGGGTACATGAACACTGAAGCTTTCTTT.

The rearrangement joins TRBV7-8 to TRBJ2-1, with 10 bases that match TRBD2. After removal of 1 base from V and 1 base from J, the junction contained 10 bases not matched to a gene. This CDR3 is built from 19 residues. Per germline, CDR1 SGHVS and CDR2 FQNEAQ. CDR3 sequence: CASSLDGSSGSPSYNEQFF. The CDR3 region has the DNA TGTGCCAGCAGCTTAGACGGGTCTAGCGGGAGCCCTTCCTACAATGAGCAGTTCTTC.

The chain employs TRBV7-9 and TRBJ2-5, with 8 bases fitting TRBD2. With V trimmed by 6 bases and J by 5 bases, 5 bases remained unmatched. Germline CDR1 SEHNR, CDR2 FQNEAQ (reference sequence). The CDR3 is 13 residues long. CDR3: CASSPRGGETQYF. The CDR3 DNA follows: TGTGCCAGCAGTCCCCGGGGGGGGGAGACCCAGTACTTC.

The chain uses TRBV2 and TRBJ1-6; the match to TRBD1 covers 7 bases. Germline V gives CDR1 SNHLY, CDR2 FYNNEI. The V and J ends lost 5 bases and 5 bases, in that order; junction bases with no gene match: 6. The length of the CDR3 is 15 residues. For the CDR3, the DNA is TGTGCCAGCAGTTTCGACAGGGTAGATAATTCACCCCTCCACTTT. This gives the protein CASSFDRVDNSPLHF.

This clone was seen only once. Here the CDR3 reads CASSLGGTGQNEQFF. In DNA form, the CDR3 reads TGTGCCAGCAGCTTGGGCGGGACAGGGCAAAATGAGCAGTTCTTC. This chain joins TRBV7-8 and TRBJ2-1; 9 nucleotides match TRBD1. The CDR3 length is 15 residues. The germline gives CDR1 SGHVS, CDR2 FQNEAQ. V shed 3 bases and J 7 bases; nucleotides not matched to a gene: 7.

V usage is TRBV11-2 and J usage is TRBJ1-6; no clear D gene. V lost 5 bases and J lost 3, with 17 bases in between. The CDR3 has 17 residues. CDR1 and CDR2 from the germline V gene are SGHAT and FQNNGV. The CDR3 nucleotides read TGTGCCAGCAGCCCGAACGGGATGAGGCACTATAATTCACCCCTCCACTTT. It specifies CASSPNGMRHYNSPLHF.

This chain joins TRBV7-2 and TRBJ1-5; D call uncertain. The CDR3 is 13 amino acids. Trimming cost V 5 bases and J 0 bases, with 5 bases left between them. Germline assignment: CDR1 SGHTA and CDR2 FQGNSA. The CDR3 DNA follows: TGTGCCAGCAGCGCCAGTAGCAATCAGCCCCAGCATTTT. It codes for CASSASSNQPQHF.

To note about this clone: Other DNA sequences in the sample encode the same CDR3. The chain is built from TRBV20-1 and TRBJ2-5, with TRBD2 matching 7 bases. This CDR3 comprises 11 residues. Germline-derived CDR1 and CDR2 are DFQATT and SNEGSKA (reference sequence). Trimming cost V 5 bases and J 4 bases; bases outside gene matches: 1. CDR3 nucleotide sequence: TGCAGTGCTTCTAGCGGAGAGACCCAGTACTTC. As protein: CSASSGETQYF.

This clone was recorded a few times. The J gene is TRBJ1-2, the V gene TRBV3-1 (or the pseudogene TRBV3-2); D gene ambiguous. The CDR3 is made up of 16 amino acids. Germline V gene sequence: CDR1 LGHDT, CDR2 YNNKEL (reference sequence). V was cut by 0 bases and J by 4 bases, with 15 bases left in between. The chain's CDR3 is CASSQDFGEVSYGYTF. The CDR3 DNA sequence: TGTGCCAGCAGCCAAGATTTCGGGGAAGTGAGCTATGGCTACACCTTC.

This chain joins TRBV18 and TRBJ1-4; no clear D. The CDR3 has 15 amino acids. Trimming took off 2 bases at V and 7 bases at J, with 14 bases between the two ends. Per the germline V gene, CDR1 is KGHSH and CDR2 is LQKENI. CDR3 sequence: CASSPNVQNPEKLFF. The CDR3 DNA reads as TGTGCCAGCTCACCAAATGTACAGAACCCTGAAAAACTGTTTTTT.

The chain joins TRBV11-2 to TRBJ2-7; TRBD2 aligns across 10 bases. V lost 1 base to trimming and J lost 5 bases; unmatched junction nucleotides: 2. The CDR3 sequence is 14 residues long. Germline CDR1 reads SGHAT; CDR2 reads FQNNGV. CDR3 sequence reads: CASSLGTSGHEQYF. The CDR3 DNA reads TGTGCCAGCAGCTTAGGGACTAGCGGCCACGAGCAGTACTTC.

This chain's CDR3 is CASSYSSGLDTEAFF. CDR3 in DNA: TGTGCCAGCAGTTACTCATCAGGGTTGGACACTGAAGCTTTCTTT. V usage is TRBV6-5 and J usage is TRBJ1-1; weak D call: TRBD1 (5 bases). V gave up 0 bases and J gave up 3 bases, with 11 bases separating them. Germline CDR1 MNHEY, CDR2 SVGAGI. The CDR3 contains 15 residues.

The chain has TRBV7-2 and TRBJ1-4; 8 nucleotides line up with TRBD1. This CDR3 comprises 19 residues. V lost 4 bases to trimming and J lost 3 bases; unmatched junction nucleotides: 16. Germline CDR1 SGHTA, CDR2 FQGNSA. The CDR3 protein is CASSSRGVGQGGPNEKLFF. CDR3 nucleotide sequence: TGTGCCAGCAGCTCCAGAGGCGTAGGACAGGGAGGTCCTAATGAAAAACTGTTTTTT.

The CDR3 nucleotides are TGTGCCAGCAGCGCGTCGCCGGGGAGGGATGAAAAACTGTTTTTT. It is translated as CASSASPGRDEKLFF. The V call is TRBV11-1, the J call TRBJ1-4; D is uncertain. Between the trimmed V and J ends, which lost 5 bases and 6 bases, there was a span of 16 bases. The germline V gene has CDR1 SGHAT and CDR2 FQDESV (reference sequence). This CDR3 region has 15 residues.

Only one count was recorded for this clone. V usage is TRBV20-1 and J usage is TRBJ2-7, with 8 bases fitting TRBD2. The ends lost 3 bases at V and 4 bases at J; junction bases unmatched: 8. CDR1 DFQATT and CDR2 SNEGSKA come from the germline V gene (reference sequence). The CDR3 totals 14 residues. The CDR3 nucleotides read TGCAGTGCTAGTGGCCCGGGAGGGGCTTACGAGCAGTACTTC. Translating gives CSASGPGGAYEQYF.

This rearrangement joins TRBV9 to TRBJ2-7, with TRBD2 as a possible D gene (5 bases). The CDR3 has 13 residues. The V gene's germline CDR1 is SGDLS and CDR2 YYNGEE. Between the trimmed V and J ends, which lost 0 bases and 5 bases, there was a span of 9 bases. In DNA, the CDR3 is TGTGCCAGCAGCGTAGTAGAGGGCCACGAGCAGTACTTC. It specifies CASSVVEGHEQYF. The full variable domain, rest sourced from reference TRBV9 and TRBJ2-7, is DSGVTQTPKHLITATGQRVTLRCSPRSGDLSVYWYQQSLDQGLQFLIQYYNGEERAKGNILERFSAQQFPDLHSELNLSSLELGDSALYFCASSVVEGHEQYFGPGTRLTVT.

This chain uses TRBV6-5 with TRBJ1-1; 8 nucleotides align to TRBD1. Trimming cost V 6 bases and J 3 bases; bases outside gene matches: 3. The CDR3 is 13 residues long. CDR1 is MNHEY, CDR2 SVGAGI, per germline. CDR3 nucleotides: TGTGCCAGCAGGGACAGGGCGCACACTGAAGCTTTCTTT. This sequence encodes CASRDRAHTEAFF.

The V gene is TRBV5-4, the J gene TRBJ2-7; 8 bases are shared with TRBD2. CDR3 length: 14 residues. Germline V gene data show CDR1 as SGHNT and CDR2 as YYREEE (reference sequence). The J segment lost 2 bases and the V segment lost 0 bases, leaving 1 base of the junction unmatched. The CDR3, as DNA: TGTGCCAGCAGCTTGGCGGGAGGGCCCTACGAGCAGTACTTC. It translates to CASSLAGGPYEQYF.

This chain uses TRBV7-9 with TRBJ1-5, with unresolved D. The CDR3 runs to 13 residues. CDR1 SEHNR and CDR2 FQNEAQ come from the germline V gene (reference sequence). Trimming stripped 1 base from V and 4 bases from J, with 5 bases between. CDR3 DNA sequence: TGTGCCAGCAGCTTAGAGAGTAATCAGCCCCAGCATTTT. It translates to CASSLESNQPQHF.

This sequence joins TRBV9 and TRBJ2-3; a possible D gene is TRBD2 (7 bases). V lost 1 base, J lost 2 bases, and 14 bases lay in between. Germline loops: CDR1 SGDLS, CDR2 YYNGEE. The CDR3 is 16 amino acids. This CDR3 is CASSVRGGSLTDTQYF. CDR3 sequence (DNA): TGTGCCAGCAGCGTAAGGGGGGGGAGCCTCACAGATACGCAGTATTTT.

The rearrangement uses TRBV7-9 and TRBJ2-3; TRBD2 is a possible D gene (6 bases). CDR1 SEHNR and CDR2 FQNEAQ come from the germline V gene (reference sequence). The CDR3 has 13 amino acids. V was pared by 6 bases and J by 5 bases, with 12 bases between. The CDR3 DNA reads TGTGCCAGCAGTCCTACTAGCCGAGATACGCAGTATTTT. It translates to CASSPTSRDTQYF.

The chain has TRBV5-1 and TRBJ2-2; D is ambiguous. Germline CDR1 is SGHRS and CDR2 is YFSETQ. This CDR3 has 12 amino acids. Deletions cut 4 bases from V and 8 bases from J, with 9 bases between. The CDR3 coding sequence is TGCGCCAGCAGCCAAGCAATGGGGGAGCTGTTTTTT. As protein: CASSQAMGELFF.

This clone was observed a few times. The chain uses TRBV28 and TRBJ2-3; TRBD2 is a possible D gene (6 bases). Trimming removed 5 bases from V and 5 bases from J, with 17 bases in between. The CDR3 is 15 amino acids. Per the germline V gene, CDR1 is MDHEN and CDR2 is SYDVKM. The CDR3 coding sequence is TGTGCCAGCAGTAGCTCGCGACTAGTAGGAGATACGCAGTATTTT. It encodes CASSSSRLVGDTQYF.

The chain employs TRBV6-2 or TRBV6-3 and TRBJ2-7; D is perhaps TRBD2 (5 bases). The V end lost 6 bases, the J end lost 4 bases, and 13 bases lay between the germline ends. This CDR3 has 13 amino acids. Germline assignment: CDR1 MNHEY and CDR2 SVGEGT. The CDR3 sequence is CASSSQIAYEQYF. The CDR3, as DNA: TGTGCCAGCAGCTCTCAAATAGCGTACGAGCAGTACTTC.